These 13 T cell receptor beta chains came from one sample sequenced in a study of vaccination and CD4 T cells after COVID-19. The Oncomine TCR Beta short-read assay was what sequenced the DNA obtained from cultured CD4+ T cells. TCRdb reprocessed the PCR reads with MiXCR, giving one entry per CDR3 protein. The sample consists of approximately 18,000 distinct CDR3 sequences, around half of them appearing once. Treatment defined: 10-day PBMC culture with coronavirus spike peptide pools or control peptides (ViraFEST assay). The antigens these receptors bind are not known. The specimen was CD4+ T cells from blood, cultured in vitro, collected before SARS-CoV-2 vaccination. The receptors derive from a human donor who had recovered from COVID-19.

CDR3 region: CASSGPERDSYEQYF. The DNA of the CDR3 is TGTGCCAGCAGTGGCCCGGAGCGGGACTCCTACGAGCAGTACTTC. This chain links TRBV6-1 with TRBJ2-7, with 7 bases aligning to TRBD2. There are 15 residues in the CDR3. V lost 4 bases, J lost 0 bases, and 6 bases stayed unmatched. Germline loops: CDR1 MNHNS, CDR2 SASEGT.

This clonotype was observed a handful of times. This chain links TRBV7-2 with TRBJ1-1, with 8 nucleotides matching TRBD1. From germline, CDR1 is SGHTA and CDR2 FQGNSA. V was clipped by 5 bases and J by 8 bases; unmatched bases: 10. The CDR3 contains 14 residues. The chain's CDR3 is CASSPDRVATEAFF. CDR3 sequence (DNA): TGTGCCAGCAGCCCGGACAGGGTCGCCACCGAAGCTTTCTTT. Drawing the rest from reference TRBV7-2 and TRBJ1-1, the complete variable domain is GAGVSQSPSNKVTEKGKDVELRCDPISGHTALYWYRQSLGQGLEFLIYFQGNSAPDKSGLPSDRFSAERTGGSVSTLTIQRTQQEDSAVYLCASSPDRVATEAFFGQGTRLTVV.

The table lists this clonotype with a few counts. The V gene is TRBV2, the J gene TRBJ1-5, with a weak D call TRBD1 (5 bases). CDR1 is SNHLY, CDR2 FYNNEI, per germline. The CDR3 loop spans 13 amino acids. Trimming pared 5 bases from V and 6 bases from J, leaving 11 bases between. The CDR3 region is CASSRQTGQPQHF. CDR3 bases: TGTGCCAGCAGTCGACAGACGGGTCAGCCCCAGCATTTT.

Here the CDR3 reads CASSQTGSYNSPLHF. CDR3 nucleotide sequence: TGTGCCAGCAGCCAAACCGGGTCCTATAATTCACCCCTCCACTTT. The chain links TRBV7-2 to TRBJ1-6; D not resolved. CDR1 and CDR2 from the germline V gene are SGHTA and FQGNSA. The CDR3 extends over 15 amino acids. Trimming pared 5 bases from V and 1 base from J, leaving 9 bases between.

This clonotype was counted a few times. This rearrangement joins TRBV30 to TRBJ1-5, with no clear D. This CDR3 region has 12 residues. The ends were cut back, 3 bases at V and 9 bases at J, with 12 bases in the middle. Germline V gene sequence: CDR1 GTSNPN, CDR2 SVGIG (reference sequence). The DNA of the CDR3 is TGTGCCTGGAGAACGCATGGAGGGCCCCAGCATTTT. Its translation: CAWRTHGGPQHF.

The rearrangement uses TRBV6-1 and TRBJ2-5; the D gene is possibly TRBD1 (5 bases). CDR3 size: 14 residues. V dropped 4 bases and J dropped 2 bases, with 11 bases sitting between them. Germline values: CDR1 MNHNS, CDR2 SASEGT. CDR3 amino acids: CASSAETAQETQYF. The CDR3 coding sequence is TGTGCCAGCAGTGCGGAGACAGCTCAAGAGACCCAGTACTTC.

The CDR3 region is CSADRGPQETQYF. Written as DNA, the CDR3 is TGCAGTGCGGACAGGGGGCCCCAAGAGACCCAGTACTTC. The chain recombines TRBV20-1 with TRBJ2-5, with 11 bases aligning to TRBD1. The CDR3 consists of 13 residues. Germline CDR1 DFQATT, CDR2 SNEGSKA (reference sequence). V shed 6 bases, J shed 1 base, and the junction held 1 base outside the gene matches.

V and J are TRBV7-3 and TRBJ2-5; TRBD2 aligns across 9 bases. Losses at the gene ends were 3 bases for V and 1 base for J; bases not matched to a gene: 15. The germline V gene has CDR1 SGHTA and CDR2 FQGTGA. The CDR3 is made up of 19 amino acids. The CDR3 reads CASSFSLAGNDGSQETQYF. The CDR3 coding sequence is TGTGCCAGCAGCTTCAGTCTAGCGGGAAACGACGGGTCCCAAGAGACCCAGTACTTC.

The chain has TRBV20-1 and TRBJ2-7; D might be TRBD2 (5 bases). Germline V gene sequence: CDR1 DFQATT, CDR2 SNEGSKA (reference sequence). The CDR3 consists of 11 residues. V was clipped by 4 bases and J by 7 bases, with 11 bases between them. CDR3 bases: TGCAGTGCTATTAGCGTGGGAGAGCAGTACTTC. This sequence encodes CSAISVGEQYF.

This clonotype was seen once. This chain connects TRBV7-2 to TRBJ2-3, with 7 bases that match TRBD2. The germline CDR1 and CDR2 sequences are SGHTA and FQGNSA. J lost 3 bases, V lost 4 bases, and 4 bases had no gene match. This CDR3 has 14 amino acids. The CDR3 loop is CASSSGLSTDTQYF. CDR3 in DNA: TGTGCCAGCAGCTCGGGACTATCTACAGATACGCAGTATTTT.

V gene TRBV20-1 combines with J gene TRBJ2-1, with 10 bases lining up with TRBD2. The CDR3 spans 15 residues. V lost 3 bases to trimming and J lost 9 bases; unmatched junction nucleotides: 11. Germline V CDR1 and CDR2: DFQATT, SNEGSKA (reference sequence). The CDR3 protein is CSASGSLAGEVEQFF. CDR3 sequence (DNA): TGCAGTGCTAGTGGATCCCTAGCGGGAGAGGTTGAGCAGTTCTTC.

The V and J genes are TRBV6-1 and TRBJ1-3, with 7 positions matching TRBD1. Germline lookup yields CDR1 MNHNS and CDR2 SASEGT. The V segment lost 5 bases and the J segment 2 bases; nucleotides outside the gene matches: 3. The CDR3 extends over 14 amino acids. The CDR3: CASSRGQPGNTIYF. The CDR3 DNA reads TGTGCCAGCAGTAGGGGACAGCCTGGAAACACCATATATTTT.

J is TRBJ2-3 and V is TRBV23-1; D gene uncertain. TRBV23-1 is an ORF for which the function is uncertain. CDR3 length equals 16 residues. V shed 8 bases and J shed 3 bases, with 21 bases lying between them. DNA for the CDR3: TGCGCCAGCCGCCACCCCGGGCCGGTCCTGACAGATACGCAGTATTTT. It codes for CASRHPGPVLTDTQYF.